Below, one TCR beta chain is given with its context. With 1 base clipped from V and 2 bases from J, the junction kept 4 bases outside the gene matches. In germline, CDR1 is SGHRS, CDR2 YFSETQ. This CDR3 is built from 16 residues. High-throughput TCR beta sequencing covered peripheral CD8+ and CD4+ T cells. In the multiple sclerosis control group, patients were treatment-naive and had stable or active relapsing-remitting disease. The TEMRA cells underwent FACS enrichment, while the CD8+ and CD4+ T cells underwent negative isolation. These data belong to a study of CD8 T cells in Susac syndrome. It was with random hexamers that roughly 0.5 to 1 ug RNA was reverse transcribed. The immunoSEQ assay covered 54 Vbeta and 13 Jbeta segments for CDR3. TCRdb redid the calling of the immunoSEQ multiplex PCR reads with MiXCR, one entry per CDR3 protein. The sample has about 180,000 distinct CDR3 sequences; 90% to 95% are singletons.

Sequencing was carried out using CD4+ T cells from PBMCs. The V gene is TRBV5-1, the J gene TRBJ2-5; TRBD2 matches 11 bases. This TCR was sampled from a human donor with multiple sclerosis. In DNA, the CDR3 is TGCGCCAGCAGCTTGTCGACTAGCGGGGAACAAGAGACCCAGTACTTC. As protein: CASSLSTSGEQETQYF.